A selection of T cell receptor beta chains follows, all from one sample in a study of T cell responses to AZD1222 COVID-19 vaccine. Measured with immunoSEQ multiplex PCR; TCRdb has only the in-frame clones, and not every one. The data hold just over 70,000 clones, with around 85% observed a single time. The sample was peripheral blood, taken on day 0 of AZD1222 vaccination. Receptor source: an adult in good health. CDR3s include the opening cysteine and the closing phenylalanine or tryptophan. A D gene is named only where the DNA matches it firmly. Clone size is stated in some rows and not others, as once, few, many or a class when expanded.

D gene: TRBD1; V gene: TRBV24-1; J gene: TRBJ2-2; clone size: NA; CDR3 protein: CATSDPRQGAGELFF; CDR3 DNA: TGTGCCACCAGTGACCCTAGACAGGGGGCCGGGGAGCTGTTTTTT
D gene: NA; V gene: TRBV28; J gene: TRBJ2-3; clone size: NA; CDR3 protein: CASGTANSGLNTDTQYF; CDR3 DNA: TGTGCCAGCGGGACGGCCAACTCGGGACTGAACACAGATACGCAGTATTTT
D gene: TRBD2; V gene: TRBV5-1; J gene: TRBJ2-5; clone size: NA; CDR3 protein: CASSFEGGPQETQYF; CDR3 DNA: TGCGCCAGCAGCTTTGAGGGAGGGCCCCAAGAGACCCAGTACTTC
D gene: TRBD1; V gene: TRBV15; J gene: TRBJ1-1; clone size: NA; CDR3 protein: CATSRWDRLNTEAFF; CDR3 DNA: TGTGCCACCAGCAGGTGGGACAGGTTGAACACTGAAGCTTTCTTT
D gene: TRBD2; V gene: TRBV13; J gene: TRBJ2-7; clone size: few; CDR3 protein: CASSFSGGALSEQYF; CDR3 DNA: TGTGCCAGCAGCTTTAGCGGGGGGGCCCTCTCAGAGCAGTACTTC
D gene: NA; V gene: TRBV2; J gene: TRBJ1-1; clone size: NA; CDR3 protein: CASSGQGNTEAFF; CDR3 DNA: TGTGCCAGCAGTGGGCAGGGGAACACTGAAGCTTTCTTT
D gene: TRBD2; V gene: TRBV6-1; J gene: TRBJ2-7; clone size: few; CDR3 protein: CASSEGGGQYF; CDR3 DNA: TGTGCCAGCAGTGAAGGGGGGGGGCAGTACTTC
D gene: NA; V gene: TRBV27; J gene: TRBJ1-2; clone size: NA; CDR3 protein: CASSSGRKGYTF; CDR3 DNA: TGTGCCAGCAGTTCGGGACGGAAAGGCTACACCTTC
D gene: NA; V gene: TRBV28; J gene: TRBJ1-5; clone size: NA; CDR3 protein: CASTVRGNQPQHF; CDR3 DNA: TGTGCCAGCACCGTCAGGGGCAATCAGCCCCAGCATTTT
D gene: NA; V gene: TRBV20-1; J gene: TRBJ1-4; clone size: once; CDR3 protein: CSASPQGGEKLFF; CDR3 DNA: TGCAGTGCTAGTCCGCAGGGTGGGGAAAAACTGTTTTTT
D gene: NA; V gene: TRBV7-9; J gene: TRBJ1-4; clone size: NA; CDR3 protein: CASSLAGKGATNEKLFF; CDR3 DNA: TGTGCCAGCAGCTTAGCGGGGAAGGGCGCAACTAATGAAAAACTGTTTTTT
D gene: TRBD1; V gene: TRBV9; J gene: TRBJ1-1; clone size: NA; CDR3 protein: CASSDRGPEAFF; CDR3 DNA: TGTGCCAGCAGTGACAGGGGGCCCGAAGCTTTCTTT
D gene: TRBD2; V gene: TRBV9; J gene: TRBJ2-7; clone size: NA; CDR3 protein: CASSVDASGGHEQYF; CDR3 DNA: TGTGCCAGCAGCGTAGACGCGTCGGGAGGGCACGAGCAGTACTTC
D gene: NA; V gene: TRBV18; J gene: TRBJ2-7; clone size: NA; CDR3 protein: CASSPTTTSYEQYF; CDR3 DNA: TGTGCCAGCTCACCAACGACGACTAGTTACGAGCAGTACTTC
D gene: TRBD1; V gene: TRBV7-3; J gene: TRBJ2-2; clone size: NA; CDR3 protein: CASSTKGTGGHVNTGELFF; CDR3 DNA: TGTGCCAGCAGCACCAAAGGGACAGGGGGCCACGTGAACACCGGGGAGCTGTTTTTT
D gene: NA; V gene: TRBV5-8; J gene: TRBJ1-1; clone size: NA; CDR3 protein: CASSLLVNTEAFF; CDR3 DNA: TGTGCCAGCAGCTTGTTGGTGAACACTGAAGCTTTCTTT
D gene: TRBD1; V gene: TRBV5-1; J gene: TRBJ2-7; clone size: NA; CDR3 protein: CASSAGQGSYEQYF; CDR3 DNA: TGCGCCAGCAGCGCGGGACAGGGCTCCTACGAGCAGTACTTC
D gene: TRBD2; V gene: TRBV11-2; J gene: TRBJ2-5; clone size: NA; CDR3 protein: CASSPSGGSNTQYF; CDR3 DNA: TGTGCCAGCAGCCCTAGCGGGGGCTCTAACACCCAGTACTTC